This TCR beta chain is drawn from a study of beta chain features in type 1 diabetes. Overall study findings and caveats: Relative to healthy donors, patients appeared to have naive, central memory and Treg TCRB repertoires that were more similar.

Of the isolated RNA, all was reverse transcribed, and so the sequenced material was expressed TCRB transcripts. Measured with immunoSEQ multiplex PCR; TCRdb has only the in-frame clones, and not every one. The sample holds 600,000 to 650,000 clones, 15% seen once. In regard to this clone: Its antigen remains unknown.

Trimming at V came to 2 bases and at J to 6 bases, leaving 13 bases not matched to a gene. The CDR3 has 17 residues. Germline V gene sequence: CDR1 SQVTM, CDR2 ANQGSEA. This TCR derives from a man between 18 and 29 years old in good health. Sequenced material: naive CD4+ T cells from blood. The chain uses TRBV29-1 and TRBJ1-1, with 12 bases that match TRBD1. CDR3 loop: CSVERRPGTGGAAEAFF. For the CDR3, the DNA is TGCAGCGTTGAACGCCGCCCTGGGACAGGGGGCGCGGCTGAAGCTTTCTTT.